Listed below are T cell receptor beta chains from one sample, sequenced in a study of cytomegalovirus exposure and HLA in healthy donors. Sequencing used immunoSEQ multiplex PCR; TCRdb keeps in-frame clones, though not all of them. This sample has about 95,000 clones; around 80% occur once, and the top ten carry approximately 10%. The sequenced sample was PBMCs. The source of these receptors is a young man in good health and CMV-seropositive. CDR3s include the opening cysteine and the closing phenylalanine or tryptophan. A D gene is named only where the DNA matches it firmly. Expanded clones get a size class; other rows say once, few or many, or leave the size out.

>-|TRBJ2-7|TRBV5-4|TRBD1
TGTGCCAGCAGCCAGGGACAGGGCAACGAGCAGTACTTC
CASSQGQGNEQYF
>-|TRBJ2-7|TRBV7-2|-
TGTGCCAGCAGCTTAGCAGAGCGGTCAGCGCAGTACTTC
CASSLAERSAQYF
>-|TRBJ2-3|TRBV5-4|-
TGTGCCAGCAGCTTAGGGGGGGGCCTGAGCACAGATACGCAGTATTTT
CASSLGGGLSTDTQYF
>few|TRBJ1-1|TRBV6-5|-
TGTGCCAGCAGCCCTCTGGGGGCAGGGCCATCTGAAGCTTTCTTT
CASSPLGAGPSEAFF
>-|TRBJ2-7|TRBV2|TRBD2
TGTGCCAGCAGTTACTTGGGGGGGGCCTACGAGCAGTACTTC
CASSYLGGAYEQYF
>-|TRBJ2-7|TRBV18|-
TGTGCCAGCTCACCACCGGGGCTCGCCTACGAGCAGTACTTC
CASSPPGLAYEQYF
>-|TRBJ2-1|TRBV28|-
TGTGCCAGCGAACAGGGATCGGGATACAATGAGCAGTTCTTC
CASEQGSGYNEQFF
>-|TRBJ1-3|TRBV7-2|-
TGTGCCAGCAGCTTGCAGGGTGTAAAGGCTGGAAACACCATATATTTT
CASSLQGVKAGNTIYF
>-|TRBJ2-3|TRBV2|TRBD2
TGTGCCAGCAAGGGCGGGGGGGCCCCAGATACGCAGTATTTT
CASKGGGAPDTQYF
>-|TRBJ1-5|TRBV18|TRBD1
TGTGCCAGCTCAGGACAGGGGGCGGTGTTAAATCAGCCCCAGCATTTT
CASSGQGAVLNQPQHF
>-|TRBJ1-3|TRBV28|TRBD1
TGTGCCAGCAGTTTATTGACAGGGCCTGCTGGAAACACCATATATTTT
CASSLLTGPAGNTIYF
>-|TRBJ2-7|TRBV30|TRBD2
TGTGCCGTAAACGGGGGGGCAGGAGCCTACGAGCAGTACTTC
CAVNGGAGAYEQYF
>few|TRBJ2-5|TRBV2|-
TGTGCCAGCAGCCAAATGGCCCCTCAAGAGACCCAGTACTTC
CASSQMAPQETQYF
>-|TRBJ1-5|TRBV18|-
TGTGCCAGCTCACCGACCCTCAGGGATAGGGGCAATCAGCCCCAGCATTTT
CASSPTLRDRGNQPQHF
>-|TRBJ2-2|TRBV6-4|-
TGTGCCAGCAGTCCGGGACAGAACACCGGGGAGCTGTTTTTT
CASSPGQNTGELFF
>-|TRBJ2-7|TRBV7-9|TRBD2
TGTGCCAGCGGACGGGGGGGGCTTCCCTACGAGCAGTACTTC
CASGRGGLPYEQYF
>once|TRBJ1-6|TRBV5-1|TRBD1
TGCGCCAGCAGCTTGGACAGGGGTGGTAATTCACCCCTCCACTTT
CASSLDRGGNSPLHF
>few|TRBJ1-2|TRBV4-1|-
TGCGCCAGCAGCCAAGAATCGGGATCCCTCTCCTATGGCTACACCTTC
CASSQESGSLSYGYTF
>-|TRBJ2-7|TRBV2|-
TGTGCCAGCAGTATCCAGGAATACGAGCAGTACTTC
CASSIQEYEQYF
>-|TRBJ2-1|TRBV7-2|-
TGTGCCAGCAGCTTGGAGAGTCCGGACTCCCCGTTCTTC
CASSLESPDSPFF
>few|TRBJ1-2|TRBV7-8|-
TGTGCCAGCAGCCATCTCCGGGACAATTCTAACTATGGCTACACCTTC
CASSHLRDNSNYGYTF
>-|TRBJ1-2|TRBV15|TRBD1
TGTGCCACCAGCAGAGACCGGACAGGGGGACCCTATGGCTACACCTTC
CATSRDRTGGPYGYTF
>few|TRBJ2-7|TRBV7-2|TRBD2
TGTGCCAGCAGCCAATCCCGGCATCTAGCGGGGGGCCGACGGGAGCAGTACTTC
CASSQSRHLAGGRREQYF
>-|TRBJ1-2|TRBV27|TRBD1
TGTGCCAGCAGTCCTCGGACAGGAATATATGGCTACACCTTC
CASSPRTGIYGYTF
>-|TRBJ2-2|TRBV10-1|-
TGCGCCAGCAGTGCCAGGGGGGCCACCGGGGAGCTGTTTTTT
CASSARGATGELFF
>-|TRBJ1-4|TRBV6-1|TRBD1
TGTGCCAGCAGCGAAACTGGACAGGGGGCGCGTGGACTGTTTTTT
CASSETGQGARGLFF